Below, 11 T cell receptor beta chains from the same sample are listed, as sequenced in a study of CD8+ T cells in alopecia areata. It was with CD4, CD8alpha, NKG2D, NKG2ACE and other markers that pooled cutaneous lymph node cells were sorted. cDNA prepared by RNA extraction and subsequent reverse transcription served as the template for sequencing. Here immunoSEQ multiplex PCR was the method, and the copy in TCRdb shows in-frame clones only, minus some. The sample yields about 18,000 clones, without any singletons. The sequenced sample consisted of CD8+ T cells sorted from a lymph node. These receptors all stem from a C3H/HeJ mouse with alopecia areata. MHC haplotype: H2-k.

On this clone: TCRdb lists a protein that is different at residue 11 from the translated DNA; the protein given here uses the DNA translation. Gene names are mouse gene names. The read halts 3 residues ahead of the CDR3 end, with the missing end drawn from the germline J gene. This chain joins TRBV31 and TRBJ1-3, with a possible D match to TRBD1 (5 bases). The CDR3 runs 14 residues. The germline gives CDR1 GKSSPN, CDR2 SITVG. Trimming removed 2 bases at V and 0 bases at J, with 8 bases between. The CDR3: CAWSRQYSGNTLYF. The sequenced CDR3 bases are TGTGCCTGGAGTAGACAGTATTCTGGAAATACG.

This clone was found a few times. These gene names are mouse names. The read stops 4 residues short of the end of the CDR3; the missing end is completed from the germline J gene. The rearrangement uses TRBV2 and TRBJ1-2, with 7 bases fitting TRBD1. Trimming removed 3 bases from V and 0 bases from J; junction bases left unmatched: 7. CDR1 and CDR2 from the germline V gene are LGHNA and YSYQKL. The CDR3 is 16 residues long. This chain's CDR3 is CASSHPSGQSNSDYTF. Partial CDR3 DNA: TGTGCCAGCAGCCACCCCTCGGGACAGTCAAACTCC.

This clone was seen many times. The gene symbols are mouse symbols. The CDR3 protein is CASSDPDWGNQDTQYF. The sequenced CDR3 bases are TGTGCCAGCAGTGATCCCGACTGGGGGAACCAAGAC. This sequence joins TRBV13-3 and TRBJ2-5, with 9 positions matching TRBD2. Read data end 4 residues before the CDR3 end; the end is taken from the germline J gene. The CDR3 is made up of 16 amino acids. The J segment lost 0 bases and the V segment lost 1 base, leaving 3 bases of the junction unmatched. Germline V gives CDR1 NNHDY, CDR2 SYVADS.

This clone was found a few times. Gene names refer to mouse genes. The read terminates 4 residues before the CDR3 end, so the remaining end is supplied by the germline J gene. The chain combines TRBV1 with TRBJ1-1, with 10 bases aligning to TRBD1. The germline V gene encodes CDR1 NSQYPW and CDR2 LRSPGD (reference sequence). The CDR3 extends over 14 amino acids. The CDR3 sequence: CTCSARDRGPEVFF. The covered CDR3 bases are TGCACCTGCAGTGCTAGGGACAGGGGTCCA.

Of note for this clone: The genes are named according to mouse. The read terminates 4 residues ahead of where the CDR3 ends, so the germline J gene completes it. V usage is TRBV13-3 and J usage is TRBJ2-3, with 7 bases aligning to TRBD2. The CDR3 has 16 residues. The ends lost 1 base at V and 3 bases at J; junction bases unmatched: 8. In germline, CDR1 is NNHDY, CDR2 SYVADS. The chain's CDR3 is CASSDTGGGEAETLYF. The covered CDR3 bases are TGTGCCAGCAGTGATACGGGGGGGGGAGAGGCAGAA.

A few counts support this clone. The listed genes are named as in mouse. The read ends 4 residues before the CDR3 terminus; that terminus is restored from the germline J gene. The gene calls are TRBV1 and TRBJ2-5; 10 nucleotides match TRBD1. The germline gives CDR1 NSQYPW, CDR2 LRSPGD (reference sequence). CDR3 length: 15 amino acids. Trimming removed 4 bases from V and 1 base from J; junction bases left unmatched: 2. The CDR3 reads CTCSETGGDQDTQYF. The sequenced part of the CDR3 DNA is TGCACCTGCAGTGAGACAGGGGGCGACCAAGAC.

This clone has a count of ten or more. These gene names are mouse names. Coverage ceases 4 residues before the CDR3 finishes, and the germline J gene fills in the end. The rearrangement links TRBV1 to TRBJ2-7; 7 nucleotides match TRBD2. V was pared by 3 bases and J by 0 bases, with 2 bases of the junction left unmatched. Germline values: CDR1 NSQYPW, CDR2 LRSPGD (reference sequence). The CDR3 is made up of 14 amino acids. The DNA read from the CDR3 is TGCACCTGCAGTGCTGGGGGGAGCTCCTAT. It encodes CTCSAGGSSY. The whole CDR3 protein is CTCSAGGSSYEQYF.

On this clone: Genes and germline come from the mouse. CDR3 DNA (partial): TGCACCTGCAGTTGGGACAGAAACTATGCT. Encoded protein: CTCSWDRNYA. The whole CDR3 protein is CTCSWDRNYAEQFF. The J gene is TRBJ2-1, the V gene TRBV1; 7 nucleotides agree with TRBD1. The CDR3 end is not reached by the read, which stops 4 residues before it; the germline J gene fills it in. This CDR3 spans 14 amino acids. With 5 bases clipped from V and 1 base from J, the junction kept 2 bases outside the gene matches. CDR1 NSQYPW and CDR2 LRSPGD come from the germline V gene (reference sequence).

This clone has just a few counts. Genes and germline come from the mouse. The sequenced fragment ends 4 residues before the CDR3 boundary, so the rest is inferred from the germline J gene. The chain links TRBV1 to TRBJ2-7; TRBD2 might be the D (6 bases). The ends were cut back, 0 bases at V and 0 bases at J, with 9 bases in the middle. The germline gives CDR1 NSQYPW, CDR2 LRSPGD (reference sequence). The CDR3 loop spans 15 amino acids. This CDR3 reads CTCSADMGDSYEQYF. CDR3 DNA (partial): TGCACCTGCAGTGCAGATATGGGGGACTCCTAT.

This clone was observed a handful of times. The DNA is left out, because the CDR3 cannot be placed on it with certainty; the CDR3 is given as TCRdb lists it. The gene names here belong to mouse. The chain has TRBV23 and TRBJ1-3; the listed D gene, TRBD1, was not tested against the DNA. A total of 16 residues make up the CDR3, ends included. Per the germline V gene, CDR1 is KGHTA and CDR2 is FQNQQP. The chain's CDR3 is CAPAVNRQGGSGNLYF.

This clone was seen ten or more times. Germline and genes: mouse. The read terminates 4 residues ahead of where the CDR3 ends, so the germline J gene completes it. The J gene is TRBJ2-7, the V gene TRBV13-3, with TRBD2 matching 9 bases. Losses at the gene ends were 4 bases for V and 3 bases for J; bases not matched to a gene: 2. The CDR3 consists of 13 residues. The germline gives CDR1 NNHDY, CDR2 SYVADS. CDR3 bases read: TGTGCCAGCAGTTCTGGGGGGGGCTAT. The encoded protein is CASSSGGGY. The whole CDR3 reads CASSSGGGYEQYF.